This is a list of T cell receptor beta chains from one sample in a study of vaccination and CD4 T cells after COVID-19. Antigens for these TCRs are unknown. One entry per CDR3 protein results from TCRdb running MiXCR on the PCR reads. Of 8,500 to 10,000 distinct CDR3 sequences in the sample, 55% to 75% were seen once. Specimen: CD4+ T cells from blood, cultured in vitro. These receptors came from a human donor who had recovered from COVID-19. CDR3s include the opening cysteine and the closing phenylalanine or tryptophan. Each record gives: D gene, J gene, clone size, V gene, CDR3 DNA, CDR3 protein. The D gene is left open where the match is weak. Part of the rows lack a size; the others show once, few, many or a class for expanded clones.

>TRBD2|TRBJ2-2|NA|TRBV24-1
TGTGCCACCAGTTACCCGGGAGGGGACGGGGAGCTGTTTTTT
CATSYPGGDGELFF
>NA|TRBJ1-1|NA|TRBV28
TGTGCCAGCAGTTTCTTCATCCTAGGGAACACTGAAGCTTTCTTT
CASSFFILGNTEAFF
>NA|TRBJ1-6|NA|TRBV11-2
TGTGCCAGCAGCCCGGACGGTCTAACCCCCCTCCACTTT
CASSPDGLTPLHF
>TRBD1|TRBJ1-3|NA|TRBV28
TGTGCCAGCAGTCTGGACAGGGCGCTCTCTGGAAACACCATATATTTT
CASSLDRALSGNTIYF
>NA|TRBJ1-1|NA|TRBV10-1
TGCGCCAGCAGTGAGTCGAGGGCAGCACGAGGGAACACTGAAGCTTTCTTT
CASSESRAARGNTEAFF
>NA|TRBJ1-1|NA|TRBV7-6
TGTGCCAGCAGCTCAACGAGACGGAGCACTGAAGCTTTCTTT
CASSSTRRSTEAFF
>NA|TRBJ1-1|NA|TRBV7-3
TGTGCCAGCAGCTTAACGGACGGGGAGGGCACTGAAGCTTTCTTT
CASSLTDGEGTEAFF
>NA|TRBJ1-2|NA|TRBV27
TGTGCCAGCAGCCCAAATAGTGGCTATGGCTACACCTTC
CASSPNSGYGYTF
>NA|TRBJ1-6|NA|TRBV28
TGTGCCAGCCTCAGCGGGGTTTCACCCCTCCACTTT
CASLSGVSPLHF
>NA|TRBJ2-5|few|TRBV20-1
TGCAGTGCTTATGGGCAGGGGCCCCAAATTGGGACCCAGTACTTC
CSAYGQGPQIGTQYF
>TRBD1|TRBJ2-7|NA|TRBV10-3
TGTGCCATCAGTGAGTATGGAGAGGGGGCCTCCTACGAGCAGTACTTC
CAISEYGEGASYEQYF
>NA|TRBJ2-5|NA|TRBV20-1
TGCAGTGCTAGAATATCGGGTGACGAGACCCAGTACTTC
CSARISGDETQYF
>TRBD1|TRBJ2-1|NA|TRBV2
TGTGCCAGCAGAGGGGGACAGGGGAGGTCAAATGAGCAGTTCTTC
CASRGGQGRSNEQFF
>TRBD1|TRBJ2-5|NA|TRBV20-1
TGCAGTGCCCGGGACAGGGGGCAAGAGACCCAGTACTTC
CSARDRGQETQYF
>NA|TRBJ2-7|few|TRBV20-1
TGCAGTGCTGACAGGGACTTTTACGAGCAGTACTTC
CSADRDFYEQYF
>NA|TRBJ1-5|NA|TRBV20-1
TGCAGTGCTAGAGATGGGGCGCGAGGGGCCAATCAGCCCCAGCATTTT
CSARDGARGANQPQHF
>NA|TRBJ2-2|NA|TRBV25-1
TGTGCCACCAAGACAGGCCCTAACACCGGGGAGCTGTTTTTT
CATKTGPNTGELFF
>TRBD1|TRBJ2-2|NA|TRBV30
TGTGCCTGGAGTGTGGGACAGGGGAACACCGGGGAGCTGTTTTTT
CAWSVGQGNTGELFF
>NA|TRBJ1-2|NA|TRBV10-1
TGCGCCAGCAGTGATGATTGGGCAGCCATACGAGCTAACTATGGCTACACCTTC
CASSDDWAAIRANYGYTF
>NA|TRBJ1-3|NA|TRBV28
TGTGCCAGCAGTTTTGGTAGGAGGGGCACTGGAAACACCATATATTTT
CASSFGRRGTGNTIYF
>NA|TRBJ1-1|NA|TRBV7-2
TGTGCCAGCAGCTTAGGGGGTTTTGCTGAAGCTTTCTTT
CASSLGGFAEAFF
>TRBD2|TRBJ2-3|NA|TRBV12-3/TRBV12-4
TGTGCCAGCAGTTTAGGGACTAGCGGGCTCACAGATACGCAGTATTTT
CASSLGTSGLTDTQYF
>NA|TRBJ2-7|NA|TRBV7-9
TGTGCCAGCAGCTTGGGTTTGGACACCCGACCCTACGAGCAGTACTTC
CASSLGLDTRPYEQYF
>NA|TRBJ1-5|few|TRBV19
TGTGCCAGTAGTATATCCCCCCCCTTTGAGGGAGGAGTGGGTAGCAATCAGCCCCAGCATTTT
CASSISPPFEGGVGSNQPQHF
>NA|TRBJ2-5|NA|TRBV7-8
TGTGCCAGCAGCCAATACCAAGAGACCCAGTACTTC
CASSQYQETQYF
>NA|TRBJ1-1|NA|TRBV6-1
TGTGCCAGCACATTCCAGTATCTCGCCGGGACTGAAGCTTTCTTT
CASTFQYLAGTEAFF
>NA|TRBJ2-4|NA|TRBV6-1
TGTGCCAGCACCTCTACTCCGGGAAACATTCAGTACTTC
CASTSTPGNIQYF
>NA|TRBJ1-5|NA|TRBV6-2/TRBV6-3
TGTGCCAGCAGTCCTACTCGTGGACGGAGCAATCAGCCCCAGCATTTT
CASSPTRGRSNQPQHF
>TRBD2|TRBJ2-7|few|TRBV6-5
TGTGCCAGCAGTTACTCCGGGCGGGGGTCCTACGAGCAGTACTTC
CASSYSGRGSYEQYF